The 3 T cell receptor beta chains presented below share a single source sample, sequenced in a study of T cell responses to AZD1222 COVID-19 vaccine. Here immunoSEQ multiplex PCR was the method, and the copy in TCRdb shows in-frame clones only, minus some. This table has roughly 140,000 clones, approximately 89% appearing once. Source: peripheral blood, taken on day 0 of MenACWY control vaccination. These receptor sequences come from an adult in good health.

The chain joins TRBV4-3 to TRBJ1-5; D is undetermined. V dropped 0 bases and J dropped 4 bases, with 13 bases sitting between them. CDR3 length: 16 amino acids. From germline, CDR1 is LGHNA and CDR2 YSLEER. The CDR3 reads CASSQEVGALNQPQHF. The CDR3 DNA is TGCGCCAGCAGCCAAGAGGTAGGAGCCTTAAATCAGCCCCAGCATTTT.

The table lists this clone with a count of one. The chain uses TRBV18 and TRBJ2-2, with D perhaps TRBD1 (6 bases). The germline V gene encodes CDR1 KGHSH and CDR2 LQKENI. The germline V and J ends were trimmed by 1 base and 5 bases, with 14 bases remaining between them. CDR3 length: 16 amino acids. CDR3 nucleotide sequence: TGTGCCAGCTCACCACGCCAGGGGTTGGGAACCGGGGAGCTGTTTTTT. It yields the protein CASSPRQGLGTGELFF.

This clone showed up just a few times. V and J are TRBV5-6 and TRBJ2-7; tentatively, D is TRBD2 (6 bases). CDR1 SGHDT and CDR2 YYEEEE come from the germline V gene. V lost 3 bases, J lost 5 bases, and 18 bases lay in between. This CDR3 is 15 amino acids long. CDR3 bases: TGTGCCAGCAGCTGGGTCGGAGGGCAGGGCGACGAGCAGTACTTC. Translating it yields CASSWVGGQGDEQYF. Filled out from reference TRBV5-6 and TRBJ2-7, the complete variable domain reads DAGVTQSPTHLIKTRGQQVTLRCSPKSGHDTVSWYQQALGQGPQFIFQYYEEEERQRGNFPDRFSGHQFPNYSSELNVNALLLGDSALYLCASSWVGGQGDEQYFGPGTRLTVT.